This TCR beta chain came from a study of blood T cell repertoires in COVID-19 (dated by TCRdb to the early 2020s). Looking at the study overall: Samples from collaborators originated in the United States, Italy and Spain and spanned both the acute and convalescent phases of COVID-19. The samples were drawn from the first 160 participants of the ongoing ImmuneRACE study and from 1,254 subjects provided by 6 global collaborators. The repertoires were made available in a free public database intended to serve as a resource for research on the immune response to SARS-CoV-2. Nearly every sample came with metadata listing a de-identified subject ID, COVID-19 status, age in years and sex. The material from the prospective study consisted of cDNA or gDNA derived from T cells, B-cell-depleted T cells, or PBMCs. The dataset comprised deeply sampled blood TCRbeta repertoires from subjects exposed to, actively infected with, or recovered from COVID-19. Where HLA class I and class II types were available, the types were taken from metadata supplied by the sample provider, not from assay-based typing. Study-wide findings and limitations: The amount of clinical and demographic metadata varied by source and participant and was provided uncurated.

With regard to this clone: Its antigen target is currently unknown. No base qualities exist here, and no much larger clone lies one base off it.

The collaborating institutions used their own protocols to collect whole blood in K2EDTA tubes. For TCRbeta analysis, collaborators shipped samples in one of three forms: frozen whole blood, isolated PBMCs, or DNA extracted from either of those sample types. The immunoSEQ Assay, a bias-controlled multiplex PCR, was used to amplify TCRbeta CDR3 regions from genomic DNA. The source study handled its data this way. The number of nucleated cells in each sample was estimated from the amplification of reference gene primers within the assay. Sequence reads were collapsed and filtered to measure the absolute abundance of every unique TCRbeta CDR3 rearrangement. Productive Simpson clonality was computed per sample as the square root of Simpson's diversity index over productive rearrangements. TCRdb stores this immuneACCESS table with in-frame sequences only. Part of the clones is absent; in the studies checked, under half of the shortfall reflects unresolved V genes, and no reason is known for the rest. That table supplies the V and J calls and clone size; D and trimming were determined from the DNA. This sample holds 350,000 to 550,000 clones; around 89% were observed only once. The top ten clonotypes cover 4% to 5.5% of the sample.

The sample consisted of peripheral blood. The TCR sequence derives from a woman younger than 45 with acute or convalescent COVID-19.

At the DNA level, the sequence is TGTGCCAGAAGCTTACAGGGGCGGCAAGAGACCCAGTACTTC. This encodes CARSLQGRQETQYF. The V and J segments used are TRBV5-3 and TRBJ2-5, and 7 bases in between align with TRBD1. TRBV5-3 is identified as an open reading frame with a role that is uncertain. The CDR3 holds 14 amino acids from the cysteine to the phenylalanine. Only CDR3 DNA remains: 42 bases, in frame from the first base. Germline trimming: 2 bases from V, 2 bases from J; junction bases outside gene matches: 3.